This T cell receptor (beta chain) was retrieved from a study of blood T cells in healthy people across ages. Primers used in a second PCR of roughly 6 to 11 cycles were a sample-barcoded 5' primer and a J-beta primer mix. TCRdb reanalysed the 5' RACE reads using MiXCR and keeps one entry per CDR3 protein. This sample has 780,000 or so distinct CDR3 sequences, with around three fifths found just once. Trimming took off 9 bases at V and 2 bases at J, with 13 bases between the two ends. CDR3 length: 13 amino acids. This receptor was obtained from a man aged 35-49 years in good health. The rearrangement uses TRBV12-3 or TRBV12-4 and TRBJ2-5; D gene ambiguous. Source material: blood. For the CDR3, the DNA is TGTGCCAGTACCTACAGTACACAAGAGACCCAGTACTTC. This sequence encodes CASTYSTQETQYF.